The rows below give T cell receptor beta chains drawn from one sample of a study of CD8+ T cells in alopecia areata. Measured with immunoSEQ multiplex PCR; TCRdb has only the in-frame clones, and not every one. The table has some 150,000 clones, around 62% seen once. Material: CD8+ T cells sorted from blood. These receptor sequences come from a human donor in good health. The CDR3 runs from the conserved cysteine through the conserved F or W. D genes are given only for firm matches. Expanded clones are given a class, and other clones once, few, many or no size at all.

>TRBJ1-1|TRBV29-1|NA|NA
TGCAGCGTTTGGGATGGTGAAGCTTTCTTT
CSVWDGEAFF
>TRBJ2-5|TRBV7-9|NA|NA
TGTGCCAGCAGCCTCATGTTGGAGACCCAGTACTTC
CASSLMLETQYF
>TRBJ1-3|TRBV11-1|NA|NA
TGTGCCAGCAGCACCGACGGAGGAACTGGAAACACCATATATTTT
CASSTDGGTGNTIYF
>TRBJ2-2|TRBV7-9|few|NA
TGTGCCAGCAGCTTATGGAGGTCACTTCCTAGGGGCGGGGAGCTGTTTTTT
CASSLWRSLPRGGELFF
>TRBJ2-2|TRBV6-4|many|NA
TGTGCCAGCAGTCGGATGGGGACGGAAAACACCGGGGAGCTGTTTTTT
CASSRMGTENTGELFF
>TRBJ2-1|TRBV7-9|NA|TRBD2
TGTGCCAGCAGCTTAGAACCCCTTCTAGCGGGAGGCTACAATGAGCAGTTCTTC
CASSLEPLLAGGYNEQFF
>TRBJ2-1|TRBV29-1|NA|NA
TGCAGCGTTCAGACAGGAATCTCCTACAATGAGCAGTTCTTC
CSVQTGISYNEQFF